This T cell receptor (beta chain) originates from a study of cytomegalovirus exposure and HLA in healthy donors. General study results and limits: Available immune exposure information was restricted to CMV serostatus only.

CDR3 length: 15 amino acids. Concerning this clone itself: What it binds is not known.

As for the donors, each was a healthy bone marrow donor. PCR was performed using 60 Vbeta and 13 Jbeta primers. Here immunoSEQ multiplex PCR was the method, and the copy in TCRdb shows in-frame clones only, minus some. Counted here are about 190,000 clones, over 70% occurring once; the ten biggest clones make up around 1.4%. Sequenced: PBMCs. The origin of this receptor is a man aged 30-40 years in good health and CMV-seronegative. The V call is TRBV1, the J call TRBJ2-2; the table's D call TRBD2 went unverified against the DNA. TRBV1 is noted as a pseudogene. The CDR3 protein is CTSSQRAGYTGELFF. CDR3 DNA sequence: TGCACCAGCAGCCAAAGAGCGGGTTACACCGGGGAGCTGTTTTTT.